A single sample is the source of the 14 T cell receptor beta chains below, sequenced in a study of shared clonotypes between healthy human individuals. Clones were read by immunoSEQ multiplex PCR, and TCRdb kept only the in-frame ones, dropping some. The table shows 2 million to 3 million clones, with 93% occurring only once. Sequences were obtained from naive CD4+ T cells from PBMCs. As to subset: CD45RA+ positively selected. The receptor set was obtained from a man aged 18 to 29 in good health. Some clones in this sample may be carry-over from other donors' samples.

The rearrangement joins TRBV5-1 to TRBJ2-5, with D tentatively TRBD1 or TRBD2 (5 bases each). Trimming shortened V by 4 bases and J by 1 base, and 14 bases separated the two germline ends. CDR1 is SGHRS, CDR2 YFSETQ, per germline. This CDR3 has 15 residues. CDR3 loop: CASSQIPGTQETQYF. The CDR3 bases are TGCGCCAGCAGCCAAATTCCCGGGACCCAAGAGACCCAGTACTTC.

The chain combines TRBV30 with TRBJ1-2; D perhaps matches TRBD1 (6 bases). V gave up 1 base and J gave up 4 bases, with 10 bases separating them. The CDR3 length is 13 residues. CDR1 and CDR2 (germline): GTSNPN, SVGIG (reference sequence). The CDR3 nucleotides are TGTGCCTGGAGTGAGGGGGAGACCTATGGCTACACCTTC. This translates into CAWSEGETYGYTF.

V usage is TRBV25-1 and J usage is TRBJ2-3; 10 nucleotides align to TRBD2. J was trimmed by 3 bases and V by 3 bases; bases with no gene match: 6. Germline V CDR1 and CDR2: MGHDK, SYGVNS. The CDR3 has 16 residues. In DNA form, the CDR3 reads TGTGCCAGCAGTGATGGGCTAGCGGGAGCAACAGATACGCAGTATTTT. As protein: CASSDGLAGATDTQYF.

This clone was observed once. The V and J genes are TRBV28 and TRBJ2-5, with 7 bases aligning to TRBD1. The germline CDR1 and CDR2 sequences are MDHEN and SYDVKM. The CDR3 runs to 15 residues. Unmatched junction bases numbered 13, after V lost 7 bases and J lost 5 bases. The CDR3 sequence: CASTLPGIGGETQYF. CDR3 in DNA: TGTGCCAGCACCCTCCCGGGTATAGGGGGCGAGACCCAGTACTTC.

V gene TRBV5-1 combines with J gene TRBJ2-7, with 10 bases aligning to TRBD2. The CDR3 loop spans 20 amino acids. Germline V CDR1 and CDR2: SGHRS, YFSETQ. V lost 0 bases and J lost 0; bases outside the gene matches: 15. CDR3 in amino acids: CASSLGIVLAGGSSSYEQYF. CDR3 nucleotides: TGCGCCAGCAGCTTGGGTATAGTCTTAGCGGGAGGATCGAGCTCCTACGAGCAGTACTTC.

This clone has a single count. The genes are TRBV7-8 and TRBJ1-5, with D possibly TRBD1 on 5 matching bases. V was pared by 3 bases and J by 0 bases, with 9 bases between. The germline V gene has CDR1 SGHVS and CDR2 FQNEAQ. CDR3 length: 15 amino acids. CDR3 protein: CASSFSQDSNQPQHF. The CDR3 DNA reads TGTGCCAGCAGCTTCTCACAGGATAGCAATCAGCCCCAGCATTTT. Drawing the rest from reference TRBV7-8 and TRBJ1-5, the complete variable domain is GAGVSQSPRYKVAKRGQDVALRCDPISGHVSLFWYQQALGQGPEFLTYFQNEAQLDKSGLPSDRFFAERPEGSVSTLKIQRTQQEDSAVYLCASSFSQDSNQPQHFGDGTRLSIL.

The V gene is TRBV5-1, the J gene TRBJ2-7; the D is unclear. The CDR3 consists of 15 residues. Trimming removed 2 bases at V and 2 bases at J, with 14 bases between. From germline, CDR1 is SGHRS and CDR2 YFSETQ. Written as DNA, the CDR3 is TGCGCCAGCAGCTTCGGCAGCATTCGTCCCTACGAGCAGTACTTC. Translated: CASSFGSIRPYEQYF.

The V call is TRBV28, the J call TRBJ1-6; tentative D call: TRBD1 (5 bases). The V gene's germline CDR1 is MDHEN and CDR2 SYDVKM. CDR3 size: 15 residues. Trimming removed 3 bases at V and 6 bases at J, with 12 bases between. The CDR3 DNA is TGTGCCAGCAGTTTTTCCAGGGCCATTAATTCACCCCTCCACTTT. Residues: CASSFSRAINSPLHF.

The rearrangement joins TRBV6-6 to TRBJ1-1; 12 bases are a match to TRBD1. The V gene's germline CDR1 is MNHNY and CDR2 SVGAGI (reference sequence). The CDR3 is 15 residues long. Unmatched junction bases numbered 2, after V lost 6 bases and J lost 0 bases. CDR3 DNA sequence: TGTGCCAGCAGGAGGGACAGGGGGCTGAACACTGAAGCTTTCTTT. The encoded protein is CASRRDRGLNTEAFF.

The J gene is TRBJ2-7, the V gene TRBV28; tentatively, D is TRBD1 or TRBD2 (5 bases each). Germline lookup yields CDR1 MDHEN and CDR2 SYDVKM. Trimming removed 6 bases from V and 4 bases from J, with 13 bases in between. There are 13 residues in the CDR3. CDR3 in DNA: TGTGCCAGCAGCCCACGGGGCAGGTACGAGCAGTACTTC. This sequence encodes CASSPRGRYEQYF.

The gene calls are TRBV7-8 and TRBJ2-1, with D perhaps matching TRBD2 (6 bases). The CDR3 consists of 17 residues. Germline CDR1 SGHVS, CDR2 FQNEAQ. Trimming removed 0 bases from V and 12 bases from J, with 24 bases in between. Written as DNA, the CDR3 is TGTGCCAGCAGCTTAGCGGGTAGCGGCACATACAATGCCGGGCAGTTCTTC. Its protein is CASSLAGSGTYNAGQFF.

The rearrangement uses TRBV5-4 and TRBJ2-3; weak D call: TRBD2 (6 bases). This CDR3 contains 14 residues. The V end lost 5 bases, the J end lost 4 bases, and 14 bases lay between the germline ends. Germline V gene sequence: CDR1 SGHNT, CDR2 YYREEE (reference sequence). CDR3 DNA sequence: TGTGCCAGCAGGATAGTCGGAGGGGCAGATACGCAGTATTTT. Translating it yields CASRIVGGADTQYF.

The chain joins TRBV4-3 to TRBJ1-4; 9 bases agree with TRBD1. Unmatched junction bases numbered 3, after V lost 4 bases and J lost 3 bases. Germline CDR1 is LGHNA and CDR2 is YSLEER. The CDR3 sequence is 15 residues long. CDR3: CASSPRTGANEKLFF. DNA of the CDR3: TGCGCCAGCAGCCCGCGGACAGGGGCTAATGAAAAACTGTTTTTT.

The V and J genes are TRBV11-3 and TRBJ2-7, with TRBD2 matching 12 bases. The J segment lost 4 bases and the V segment lost 0 bases, leaving 7 bases of the junction unmatched. The CDR3 covers 17 residues. Germline assignment: CDR1 SGHNT and CDR2 YENEEA. CDR3 loop: CASSLEASGRAFYEQYF. The CDR3, as DNA: TGTGCCAGCAGCTTAGAGGCTAGCGGGAGGGCCTTTTACGAGCAGTACTTC.